This TCR beta chain was captured in a study of cytomegalovirus exposure and HLA in healthy donors. Turning to the study itself: Earlier, some 170 million T cells were analyzed, and fewer than 120 million unique TCR beta sequences were found among them. Regarding the study as a whole: There were some public TCRs occurring in many donors, but most TCR sequences were rare. It has been reported that TCR beta sequences accurately predicted the HLA-A and HLA-B alleles of most subjects. In a later analysis, a genetic analysis reported fewer productive-TCR N-insertions in an Asian-associated ancestry cluster than the cohort average.

The PCR was carried out with 60 Vbeta primers and 13 Jbeta primers. Data came from immunoSEQ multiplex PCR; TCRdb stores just in-frame clones and leaves some out. The sample includes 150,000 or so clones, roughly 77% of them seen just once. Remarks on this clone: Its cognate antigen is unknown.

Looked up from germline, CDR1 is LNHNV and CDR2 is YYDKDF (reference sequence). Trimming shortened V by 5 bases and J by 7 bases, and 18 bases separated the two germline ends. This CDR3 spans 15 amino acids. This sequence was found in a male donor in good health and CMV-seronegative. The V and J genes are TRBV15 and TRBJ2-1; D perhaps matches TRBD1 (6 bases). The sequencing input was PBMCs. The CDR3 protein is CATSPRLGANNEQFF. Here the CDR3 DNA reads TGTGCCACCAGCCCCCGGCTGGGGGCAAATAATGAGCAGTTCTTC.